The next 3 T cell receptor beta chains were all read from a single sample in a study of cytotoxic CD8 clonotypes in ibrutinib-treated CLL. Measured with immunoSEQ multiplex PCR; TCRdb has only the in-frame clones, and not every one. The repertoire holds some 310,000 clones, with about 77% as singletons. The material sequenced was PBMCs, taken before ibrutinib treatment. All receptors come from a human donor with chronic lymphocytic leukemia.

In its sample, this clone was seen a few times. This chain links TRBV7-9 with TRBJ1-2, with TRBD1 as a possible D gene (5 bases). V was pared by 6 bases and J by 4 bases, with 12 bases between. Germline V gene lookup returns CDR1 SEHNR and CDR2 FQNEAQ (reference sequence). The CDR3 runs to 13 residues. In DNA, the CDR3 is TGTGCCAGCAGTCAGAGCAGGGTCTATGGCTACACCTTC. This sequence encodes CASSQSRVYGYTF.

The chain couples TRBV6-6 to TRBJ1-1; 11 positions match TRBD1. V gave up 5 bases and J gave up 5 bases; unmatched junction bases: 10. This CDR3 has 16 amino acids. The germline V gene has CDR1 MNHNY and CDR2 SVGAGI (reference sequence). This CDR3 reads CASSQTPGTGGTEAFF. In nucleotides, the CDR3 is TGTGCCAGCAGTCAGACCCCCGGGACAGGGGGAACTGAAGCTTTCTTT.

V is TRBV30 and J is TRBJ1-2; D gene ambiguous. Per germline, CDR1 GTSNPN and CDR2 SVGIG (reference sequence). The CDR3 runs 15 residues. V shed 3 bases and J shed 0 bases, with 14 bases lying between them. The CDR3 sequence is CAWSPADEPNYGYTF. Here the CDR3 DNA reads TGTGCCTGGAGCCCAGCGGACGAACCTAACTATGGCTACACCTTC.